These 11 T cell receptor beta chains were sequenced from one sample in a study of cytomegalovirus exposure and HLA in healthy donors. The PCR used 60 Vbeta and 13 Jbeta primers. The assay was immunoSEQ multiplex PCR, and TCRdb's table has in-frame clones only and misses some. The sample lists a few hundred thousand clones; under 90% were seen once. The specimen sequenced was PBMCs. The origin of the receptors is a girl aged 2 to 9 in good health and CMV-seronegative.

The chain recombines TRBV28 with TRBJ1-2; possible D gene TRBD1, 5 bases. V lost 5 bases and J lost 2, with 6 bases in between. CDR1 and CDR2 from the germline V gene are MDHEN and SYDVKM. The CDR3 covers 12 residues. The CDR3 is CASSRQNYGYTF. CDR3 sequence (DNA): TGTGCCAGCAGTAGACAGAACTATGGCTACACCTTC.

The chain joins TRBV27 to TRBJ2-7; D remains ambiguous. CDR1 is MNHEY and CDR2 is SMNVEV in the germline V gene (reference sequence). V shed 8 bases and J shed 3 bases, with 11 bases lying between them. This CDR3 contains 12 residues. CDR3 sequence: CASVGSGYEQYF. CDR3 nucleotide sequence: TGTGCCAGCGTCGGGTCGGGCTACGAGCAGTACTTC.

Written as DNA, the CDR3 is TGCGCCAGCAGCCAAGTCGTGGCGGTCTCCTACGAGCAGTACTTC. Translation: CASSQVVAVSYEQYF. The chain carries TRBV4-1 and TRBJ2-5; no firm D call. The DNA end is more similar to TRBJ2-7, so the J call may be wrong. The germline V gene has CDR1 MGHRA and CDR2 YSYEKL. The CDR3 contains 15 residues.

This chain joins TRBV19 and TRBJ2-7, with D perhaps TRBD1 (6 bases). Trimming pared 7 bases from V and 2 bases from J, leaving 18 bases between. CDR3 length: 15 amino acids. Germline CDR1 is LNHDA and CDR2 is SQIVND (reference sequence). In nucleotides, the CDR3 is TGTGCCAGTAACCCGAGGACAGACGGGACCTACGAGCAGTACTTC. Protein sequence: CASNPRTDGTYEQYF.

This clone was seen only a few times. The CDR3 loop is CASTFGGVAQPQHF. CDR3 in DNA: TGTGCCAGCACTTTCGGGGGGGTAGCTCAGCCCCAGCATTTT. The V and J genes are TRBV28 and TRBJ1-5; D possibly corresponds to TRBD1 (5 bases). The CDR3 consists of 14 residues. Germline V gene lookup returns CDR1 MDHEN and CDR2 SYDVKM. The ends were cut back, 7 bases at V and 6 bases at J, with 16 bases in the middle.

V gene TRBV2 combines with J gene TRBJ2-7, with 10 bases aligning to TRBD2. The germline V gene has CDR1 SNHLY and CDR2 FYNNEI. The CDR3 covers 14 residues. V dropped 3 bases and J dropped 4; count of bases not matched to a gene: 3. DNA of the CDR3: TGTGCCAGCAGTGAGCTAGCGGGAGTATACGAGCAGTACTTC. Encoded protein: CASSELAGVYEQYF. The full variable domain, rest sourced from reference TRBV2 and TRBJ2-7, is EPEVTQTPSHQVTQMGQEVILRCVPISNHLYFYWYRQILGQKVEFLVSFYNNEISEKSEIFDDQFSVERPDGSNFTLKIRSTKLEDSAMYFCASSELAGVYEQYFGPGTRLTVT.

The genes are TRBV28 and TRBJ2-7, with 7 bases aligning to TRBD1. Germline trimming cut 9 bases from V and 6 bases from J; bases unmatched to any gene: 11. This CDR3 comprises 13 residues. From germline, CDR1 is MDHEN and CDR2 SYDVKM. The CDR3 region is CASAQGRQSEQYF. The CDR3 DNA sequence: TGTGCCAGTGCACAGGGGAGACAGAGCGAGCAGTACTTC.

On this clone itself: Germline and junction disagree at one end, which may indicate a read error. The V call is TRBV7-9, the J call TRBJ2-7, with 8 bases lining up with TRBD2. Germline V gene sequence: CDR1 SEHNR, CDR2 FQNEAQ (reference sequence). This CDR3 comprises 14 residues. CDR3 protein: CASSPTELAAHPPF. The CDR3 bases are TGTGCCAGCAGCCCGACGGAACTAGCGGCCCACCCCCCGTTC.

This clone was picked up a small number of times. This chain joins TRBV5-1 and TRBJ2-3, with 9 bases fitting TRBD1. The germline CDR1 and CDR2 sequences are SGHRS and YFSETQ. The junction had 3 bases not matched to a gene; V was cut back by 0 bases and J by 1 base. There are 16 residues in the CDR3. The CDR3 DNA follows: TGCGCCAGCAGCTTGGGACAGGGGGGAGGCACAGATACGCAGTATTTT. The encoded protein is CASSLGQGGGTDTQYF.

The rearrangement uses TRBV5-6 and TRBJ2-7, with TRBD2 identical over 8 bases. The CDR3 runs 15 residues. V gave up 1 base and J gave up 3 bases; unmatched junction bases: 6. From germline, CDR1 is SGHDT and CDR2 YYEEEE. CDR3 loop: CASSLTLAVFYEQYF. DNA for the CDR3: TGTGCCAGCAGCTTGACACTAGCGGTTTTCTACGAGCAGTACTTC.

The CDR3 sequence: CASGLVQSSGANVLTF. For the CDR3, the DNA is TGTGCTAGTGGTTTGGTACAGAGCTCTGGGGCCAACGTCCTGACTTTC. The rearrangement uses TRBV12-5 and TRBJ2-6; D gene unclear. Deletions cut 0 bases from V and 0 bases from J, with 6 bases between. The length of the CDR3 is 16 residues. Germline CDR1 and CDR2: LGHNT and FRNRAP.